This TCR beta chain was recovered during a study of early T cells in non-severe SARS-CoV-2 infection. About the study: The input, bulk RNA from unsorted whole blood, was sequenced, and chains were unpaired.

This CDR3 spans 14 amino acids. Trimming stripped 7 bases from V and 1 base from J, with 13 bases between. The germline V gene has CDR1 SGHTS and CDR2 YDEGEE. Study results and limitations: Anti-spike CD8 responses were favored in VDJdb matching, and private and CD4 specificities were missed.

In its sample, this clonotype was seen many times. Its antigen remains unidentified. The TCR library protocol was used to attach unique molecular identifiers. These identifiers were attached to individual cDNA molecules. TCRdb itself ran the 5' RACE reads through MiXCR, one entry per CDR3 protein. Of more than 65,000 distinct CDR3 sequences listed, approximately 13% are singletons. This rearrangement joins TRBV5-8 to TRBJ2-3; D unresolved. This receptor was identified in an adult who was a healthcare worker with PCR-confirmed SARS-CoV-2 infection or an uninfected control (not recorded which). Sequencing input: whole blood. CDR3 sequence: CASASGSRTDTQYF. CDR3 nucleotide sequence: TGTGCCAGCGCTTCCGGGTCCCGCACAGATACGCAGTATTTT. Looking up the rest from reference TRBV5-8 and TRBJ2-3 gives the full variable domain: EAGVTQSPTHLIKTRGQQATLRCSPISGHTSVYWYQQALGLGLQFLLWYDEGEERNRGNFPPRFSGRQFPNYSSELNVNALELEDSALYLCASASGSRTDTQYFGPGTRLTVL.